This T cell receptor beta chain appears in the sequencing data of a study of T cell responses to AZD1222 COVID-19 vaccine. Concerning this clone: The antigen is unknown.

The germline V and J ends were trimmed by 1 base and 1 base, with 12 bases remaining between them. Germline-derived CDR1 and CDR2 are LNHNV and YYDKDF (reference sequence). CDR3 size: 16 residues. The study, taken as a whole, reports: Reportedly, nearly half the spike-specific TCRs target unmutated variant regions.

Clones were read by immunoSEQ multiplex PCR, and TCRdb kept only the in-frame ones, dropping some. Among 90,000 to 100,000 clones listed, 70% to 90% were seen once. The material sequenced was peripheral blood, taken on day 0 of AZD1222 vaccination. The chain couples TRBV15 to TRBJ2-3; D ambiguous. The sequence was collected from an adult in good health. The CDR3 nucleotides are TGTGCCACCAGCAGAGGGCGAGTTGGGGGCACAGATACGCAGTATTTT. Its protein is CATSRGRVGGTDTQYF.